The TCR beta chain described here comes from a study of beta chain features in type 1 diabetes. As for the study in general: Patients and healthy donors were similar in age, gender and cell yields. General study findings and limits: Shorter TCRB CDR3s, moderately but significantly so, marked every one of the four CD4+ subsets in Type 1 diabetes patients. There were fewer insertions and more deletions at the VDJ junctions of type 1 diabetes patients.

Isolated RNA was reverse transcribed in full, so expressed TCRB transcripts were sequenced. Data came from immunoSEQ multiplex PCR; TCRdb stores just in-frame clones and leaves some out. In the table there are 250,000 to 350,000 clones, roughly an eighth of which are singletons. The germline CDR1 and CDR2 sequences are SSHAT and FNYEAQ (reference sequence). The CDR3 length is 16 residues. Losses at the gene ends were 6 bases for V and 1 base for J; bases not matched to a gene: 8. This clone has more than one count but fewer than ten. Its antigen is not known. Stem cell-like memory, regulatory, central memory and naive CD4+ cells were sorted via CD45RO/CCR7/CD25/CD127/CD95/CD27.

Sequencing used naive CD4+ T cells from blood. J is TRBJ2-5 and V is TRBV7-7; 10 positions agree with TRBD2. This TCR was recovered from a man between 25 and 39 years old with type 1 diabetes. The CDR3 protein is CASSLRLAGGQETQYF. CDR3 nucleotides: TGTGCCAGCAGTCTCAGACTAGCGGGTGGCCAAGAGACCCAGTACTTC.